One and the same sample provided the 20 T cell receptor beta chains below, sequenced in a study of blood T cell repertoires in COVID-19 (dated by TCRdb to the early 2020s). The library relied on the immunoSEQ multiplex PCR assay. In TCRdb, the immuneACCESS table is reduced to in-frame sequences with V and J assigned. These tables do not hold every clone; where another copy was compared, an unresolved V gene accounts for under half, and the others remain unexplained. In this sample the table shows around 120,000 clones, 70% to 90% of which occur a single time. The leading ten clones occupy about 7.3% of the sample. Sequencing was performed on peripheral blood. Source of these receptors: a man between 45 and 60 years old with acute or convalescent COVID-19.

The V call is TRBV12-3 or TRBV12-4, the J call TRBJ2-3; D is uncertain. CDR3 length equals 13 residues. The germline V and J ends were trimmed by 3 bases and 2 bases, with 6 bases remaining between them. The CDR3 DNA sequence: TGTGCCAGCAGTTTCCGTTCCACAGATACGCAGTATTTT. Translated, it gives CASSFRSTDTQYF.

The genes are TRBV18 and TRBJ2-5, with 7 nucleotides matching TRBD1. CDR1 is KGHSH, CDR2 LQKENI, per germline. J gave up 2 bases and V 0 bases, and 0 bases lay outside the gene matches. This CDR3 spans 14 amino acids. The CDR3 coding sequence is TGTGCCAGCTCACCACCGGGACAGCAAGAGACCCAGTACTTC. It is translated as CASSPPGQQETQYF.

The rearrangement links TRBV6-5 to TRBJ2-3; D perhaps matches TRBD1 (6 bases). CDR3 length: 15 residues. V lost 2 bases and J lost 6, with 15 bases in between. Germline V gene data show CDR1 as MNHEY and CDR2 as SVGAGI. The CDR3 DNA reads as TGTGCCAGCAGTTACATACAGGGATCGGGGGATACGCAGTATTTT. Translating gives CASSYIQGSGDTQYF.

The count of this clone is one. The chain uses TRBV7-8 and TRBJ2-3; TRBD2 matches at 10 bases. Germline assignment: CDR1 SGHVS and CDR2 FQNEAQ. This CDR3 spans 19 amino acids. Trimming at V came to 5 bases and at J to 0 bases, leaving 14 bases not matched to a gene. CDR3 amino acids: CASSPESPRLAGSTDTQYF. The CDR3 DNA reads TGTGCCAGCAGCCCCGAGTCCCCTAGACTAGCGGGTAGCACAGATACGCAGTATTTT.

This clone was picked up one time. The V call is TRBV5-1, the J call TRBJ2-1; 7 bases align to TRBD2. The CDR3 has 15 residues. Losses at the gene ends were 5 bases for V and 6 bases for J; bases not matched to a gene: 11. The germline V gene has CDR1 SGHRS and CDR2 YFSETQ. The CDR3, as DNA: TGCGCCAGCAGGCCGAGGGCGGGAGTACTCAATGAGCAGTTCTTC. This encodes CASRPRAGVLNEQFF.

V and J are TRBV19 and TRBJ1-2; no definite D call. The germline V and J ends were trimmed by 2 bases and 6 bases, with 10 bases remaining between them. CDR3 length: 13 amino acids. Germline assignment: CDR1 LNHDA and CDR2 SQIVND (reference sequence). In nucleotides, the CDR3 is TGTGCCAGTAGTATAAGGGAGGAGAATGGCTACACCTTC. As protein: CASSIREENGYTF.

The rearrangement joins TRBV18 to TRBJ2-3; 13 bases align to TRBD2. Per germline, CDR1 KGHSH and CDR2 LQKENI. V dropped 6 bases and J dropped 6; count of bases not matched to a gene: 9. This CDR3 contains 16 residues. This CDR3 is CASSTGLAGSGDTQYF. The CDR3 DNA follows: TGTGCCAGCTCGACGGGACTAGCGGGATCGGGGGATACGCAGTATTTT.

The CDR3 nucleotides are TGTGCCACCAGGAAGGGACAGGGAGGCACCGGGGAGCTGTTTTTT. Its translation is CATRKGQGGTGELFF. The chain couples TRBV15 to TRBJ2-2; 9 nucleotides line up with TRBD1. J gave up 4 bases and V 6 bases, and 6 bases lay outside the gene matches. Looked up from germline, CDR1 is LNHNV and CDR2 is YYDKDF (reference sequence). This CDR3 has 15 residues.

V usage is TRBV6-5 and J usage is TRBJ1-1; no clear D gene. V was clipped by 7 bases and J by 5 bases, with 8 bases between them. The length of the CDR3 is 11 residues. Germline loops: CDR1 MNHEY, CDR2 SVGAGI. CDR3 nucleotide sequence: TGTGCCAGCATGTGGGAGACTGAAGCTTTCTTT. It is translated as CASMWETEAFF.

The chain combines TRBV19 with TRBJ1-2, with 11 positions matching TRBD1. Per the germline V gene, CDR1 is LNHDA and CDR2 is SQIVND (reference sequence). The junction had 5 bases not matched to a gene; V was cut back by 7 bases and J by 4 bases. The CDR3 runs 14 residues. This CDR3 reads CASMTGQGAYGYTF. CDR3 DNA sequence: TGTGCCAGTATGACTGGACAGGGGGCCTATGGCTACACCTTC.

The chain recombines TRBV24-1 with TRBJ2-3; TRBD1 might be the D (6 bases). This CDR3 has 14 amino acids. Per the germline V gene, CDR1 is KGHDR and CDR2 is SFDVKD. V was cut by 5 bases and J by 3 bases, with 11 bases left in between. The CDR3 nucleotides read TGTGCCACCAGTGCAGGGGCAGGTACAGATACGCAGTATTTT. Translating it yields CATSAGAGTDTQYF.

J is TRBJ1-2 and V is TRBV7-9; D is possibly TRBD1 (5 bases). The germline CDR1 and CDR2 sequences are SEHNR and FQNEAQ (reference sequence). V was trimmed by 5 bases and J by 7 bases, leaving 20 bases between them. This CDR3 is built from 15 residues. DNA of the CDR3: TGTGCCAGCAGCCGTGAGTCGGGTGGGGCCCCTGGCTACACCTTC. This codes for CASSRESGGAPGYTF.

This clone appeared a single time. The chain has TRBV24-1 and TRBJ2-7; D is perhaps TRBD2 (6 bases). V was shortened by 4 bases and J by 4 bases, with 19 bases between the two germline ends. CDR3 size: 16 residues. Germline V gives CDR1 KGHDR, CDR2 SFDVKD. Written as DNA, the CDR3 is TGTGCCACCAGTGACCCTCGAGCCGGGACTGAATACGAGCAGTACTTC. Encoded protein: CATSDPRAGTEYEQYF.

The chain carries TRBV19 and TRBJ2-4; possible D gene TRBD2, 6 bases. This CDR3 spans 13 amino acids. CDR1 and CDR2 (germline): LNHDA, SQIVND (reference sequence). V was trimmed by 0 bases and J by 8 bases, leaving 8 bases between them. This CDR3 reads CASSIDREDIQYF. The CDR3 coding sequence is TGTGCCAGTAGTATAGATAGGGAGGACATTCAGTACTTC.

The J gene is TRBJ1-5, the V gene TRBV27; 8 bases are shared with TRBD1. V was pared by 0 bases and J by 1 base, with 8 bases of the junction left unmatched. This CDR3 is built from 18 residues. The germline V gene encodes CDR1 MNHEY and CDR2 SMNVEV (reference sequence). CDR3 DNA sequence: TGTGCCAGCAGTTTATCGCGGACAGGGTTGGGCAGCAATCAGCCCCAGCATTTT. Translating it yields CASSLSRTGLGSNQPQHF.

The chain employs TRBV7-2 and TRBJ1-5, with D perhaps TRBD1 (5 bases). This CDR3 spans 14 amino acids. V was clipped by 1 base and J by 7 bases, with 11 bases between them. Per germline, CDR1 SGHTA and CDR2 FQGNSA. The CDR3 spells CASSLDPGGQPQHF. The CDR3 DNA reads as TGTGCCAGCAGCTTAGATCCGGGGGGGCAGCCCCAGCATTTT.

The chain uses TRBV30 and TRBJ2-1, with 7 bases lining up with TRBD2. The CDR3 sequence is 13 residues long. With V trimmed by 0 bases and J by 6 bases, 2 bases remained unmatched. The V gene's germline CDR1 is GTSNPN and CDR2 SVGIG (reference sequence). The CDR3 DNA is TGTGCCTGGAGTGTGGGGGGGGTCAATGAGCAGTTCTTC. Protein: CAWSVGGVNEQFF.

The V and J genes are TRBV2 and TRBJ1-5, with D perhaps TRBD1 (6 bases). The germline gives CDR1 SNHLY, CDR2 FYNNEI. V shed 6 bases and J shed 5 bases, with 14 bases lying between them. This CDR3 has 14 amino acids. CDR3 region: CASSQQGFDQPQHF. For the CDR3, the DNA is TGTGCCAGCAGCCAACAGGGATTTGATCAGCCCCAGCATTTT.

The chain combines TRBV27 with TRBJ2-3; 8 bases are a match to TRBD2. Germline V lookup: CDR1 MNHEY, CDR2 SMNVEV (reference sequence). Trimming at V came to 5 bases and at J to 1 base, leaving 8 bases not matched to a gene. The CDR3 totals 16 residues. In DNA, the CDR3 is TGTGCCAGCAGTCCGATAGCGGGAACCCGCACAGATACGCAGTATTTT. It codes for CASSPIAGTRTDTQYF.

This chain connects TRBV30 to TRBJ2-3, with TRBD2 identical over 12 bases. The V and J ends lost 8 bases and 4 bases, in that order; junction bases with no gene match: 16. Germline CDR1 and CDR2: GTSNPN and SVGIG (reference sequence). This CDR3 is built from 17 residues. CDR3 sequence: CAGGTTRTSGTADTQYF. As DNA, the CDR3 is TGTGCCGGGGGGACGACGAGGACTAGCGGGACCGCAGATACGCAGTATTTT.